The clone carrying this T cell receptor beta chain has ten or more counts. Antigen unknown. The data belong to a study of naive and memory T cell subsets. Study-level results: In CD4 and CD8 cells, diversity dropped from naive through EMRA. Over 85% of naive TCR sequences appeared only once, unlike memory subsets.

The beta constant-region primer was an equimolar mix of two oligonucleotides covering TRBC1 and TRBC2. Ligation attached a single-stranded oligonucleotide with a 12-nucleotide UMI and the SP2 primer to the cDNA 3' end. TCRdb re-called the UMI-ligation and nested PCR reads with MiXCR, one entry per CDR3 protein. The sample has 70,000 to 95,000 distinct CDR3 sequences, 5.5% to 8.5% seen once. CD8 T cells were positively selected from what remained after CD4 positive selection. The CDR3 is made up of 14 amino acids. Germline-derived CDR1 and CDR2 are SGHTA and FQGTGA. The germline V and J ends were trimmed by 5 bases and 3 bases, with 10 bases remaining between them.

Material for sequencing was central memory CD4+ T cells from blood. The origin of this receptor is a human donor in good health. The genes are TRBV7-3 and TRBJ2-2; D unresolved. The CDR3 region has the DNA TGTGCCAGCAGCGACCAGCGCTACACCGGGGAGCTGTTTTTT. Residues: CASSDQRYTGELFF.